Listed below are T cell receptor beta chains from one sample, sequenced in a study of OX40 agonist ivuxolimab in advanced cancers. The method was immunoSEQ multiplex PCR; TCRdb's version includes in-frame clones alone and lacks a portion of them. This table has 55,000 to 65,000 clones, about 85% appearing once. The sequencing here drew on CD4+ or CD8+ T cells sorted from blood, taken in a trial of the OX40 agonist ivuxolimab. The source of these receptors is an adult with an advanced solid tumor such as melanoma, head and neck, liver or kidney cancer. Each CDR3 is given with its conserved first and last residue. Fields, in order: J gene, D gene, clone size, V gene, CDR3 protein, CDR3 DNA. The D gene is left open where the match is weak. A row's size may be missing; if present it is once, few, many or a size class.

j_gene: TRBJ2-5
d_gene: TRBD1
abundance: -
v_gene: TRBV7-9
CDR3aa: CASNGQGETQYF
CDR3nt: TGTGCCAGCAACGGACAGGGAGAGACCCAGTACTTC

j_gene: TRBJ1-3
d_gene: -
abundance: -
v_gene: TRBV6-5
CDR3aa: CATWGGTYSGNTIYF
CDR3nt: TGTGCCACATGGGGAGGGACCTACTCTGGAAACACCATATATTTT

j_gene: TRBJ1-5
d_gene: -
abundance: -
v_gene: TRBV19
CDR3aa: CASTFGSGNQPQHF
CDR3nt: TGTGCCAGTACCTTTGGGTCTGGAAATCAGCCCCAGCATTTT

j_gene: TRBJ2-2
d_gene: TRBD2
abundance: -
v_gene: TRBV6-6
CDR3aa: CASRRGSEGTGELFF
CDR3nt: TGTGCCAGCAGGCGGGGGAGTGAAGGAACCGGGGAGCTGTTTTTT

j_gene: TRBJ2-2
d_gene: -
abundance: -
v_gene: TRBV7-2
CDR3aa: CASSLVLIRDTGELFF
CDR3nt: TGTGCCAGCAGCTTAGTTTTGATCAGGGACACCGGGGAGCTGTTTTTT

j_gene: TRBJ1-2
d_gene: TRBD1
abundance: -
v_gene: TRBV30
CDR3aa: CAWHRDRPYGYTF
CDR3nt: TGTGCCTGGCACCGGGACAGACCCTATGGCTACACCTTC

j_gene: TRBJ1-4
d_gene: -
abundance: -
v_gene: TRBV19
CDR3aa: CASSRATNEKLFF
CDR3nt: TGTGCCAGTAGCAGGGCAACTAATGAAAAACTGTTTTTT

j_gene: TRBJ2-3
d_gene: TRBD2
abundance: -
v_gene: TRBV19
CDR3aa: CASSTSSGGLSTDTQYF
CDR3nt: TGTGCCAGTAGTACGTCTAGCGGGGGACTCAGCACAGATACGCAGTATTTT

j_gene: TRBJ2-7
d_gene: TRBD1
abundance: -
v_gene: TRBV7-2
CDR3aa: CASSPRGGAAYEQYF
CDR3nt: TGTGCCAGCAGCCCGCGAGGGGGCGCGGCCTACGAGCAGTACTTC

j_gene: TRBJ2-2
d_gene: -
abundance: -
v_gene: TRBV10-1
CDR3aa: CASSMRTGELFF
CDR3nt: TGCGCCAGCAGTATGAGGACCGGGGAGCTGTTTTTT

j_gene: TRBJ1-3
d_gene: -
abundance: few
v_gene: TRBV9
CDR3aa: CASSVDPRGTGNTIYF
CDR3nt: TGTGCCAGCAGCGTAGACCCTCGGGGAACTGGAAACACCATATATTTT

j_gene: TRBJ1-6
d_gene: -
abundance: once
v_gene: TRBV7-2
CDR3aa: CASSLEHDYNSPLHF
CDR3nt: TGTGCCAGCAGCTTAGAACACGATTATAATTCACCCCTCCACTTT

j_gene: TRBJ2-1
d_gene: -
abundance: -
v_gene: TRBV6-1
CDR3aa: CASFGVLVSEQFF
CDR3nt: TGTGCCAGCTTCGGGGTATTGGTGAGTGAGCAGTTCTTC

j_gene: TRBJ1-1
d_gene: -
abundance: -
v_gene: TRBV27
CDR3aa: CASSHPKGHRNTEAFF
CDR3nt: TGTGCCAGCAGTCACCCGAAGGGACACCGGAACACTGAAGCTTTCTTT

j_gene: TRBJ1-1
d_gene: -
abundance: once
v_gene: TRBV6-1
CDR3aa: CASSGPMGVQGPEAFF
CDR3nt: TGTGCCAGCAGTGGCCCTATGGGAGTACAGGGTCCTGAAGCTTTCTTT

j_gene: TRBJ2-2
d_gene: -
abundance: -
v_gene: TRBV9
CDR3aa: CASSAARDFSPTHTGELFF
CDR3nt: TGTGCCAGCAGCGCCGCCCGGGACTTCTCCCCTACTCACACCGGGGAGCTGTTTTTT

j_gene: TRBJ2-1
d_gene: TRBD1
abundance: -
v_gene: TRBV19
CDR3aa: CASRDRVGEGEQFF
CDR3nt: TGTGCCAGTAGGGACAGGGTGGGTGAGGGTGAGCAGTTCTTC

j_gene: TRBJ2-7
d_gene: TRBD1
abundance: -
v_gene: TRBV16
CDR3aa: CASSQSGTVSYEQYF
CDR3nt: TGTGCCAGCAGCCAATCCGGGACAGTCTCCTACGAGCAGTACTTC

j_gene: TRBJ1-4
d_gene: -
abundance: once
v_gene: TRBV5-1
CDR3aa: CASNPEGKYRGEKLFF
CDR3nt: TGCGCCAGCAATCCGGAGGGAAAGTATAGAGGTGAAAAACTGTTTTTT

j_gene: TRBJ1-6
d_gene: -
abundance: -
v_gene: TRBV4-3
CDR3aa: CASSHQLQGDNSPLHF
CDR3nt: TGCGCCAGCAGCCACCAATTACAGGGCGATAATTCACCCCTCCACTTT

j_gene: TRBJ1-1
d_gene: -
abundance: few
v_gene: TRBV2
CDR3aa: CASSEGYARAFF
CDR3nt: TGTGCCAGCAGTGAAGGGTACGCAAGAGCTTTCTTT

j_gene: TRBJ1-6
d_gene: TRBD1
abundance: -
v_gene: TRBV6-1
CDR3aa: CASSLEGASDSPLHF
CDR3nt: TGTGCCAGCAGTCTGGAGGGGGCGTCCGATTCACCCCTCCACTTT

j_gene: TRBJ1-2
d_gene: -
abundance: -
v_gene: TRBV30
CDR3aa: CAWNGAYGYTF
CDR3nt: TGTGCCTGGAATGGGGCGTATGGCTACACCTTC

j_gene: TRBJ1-5
d_gene: TRBD1
abundance: -
v_gene: TRBV4-2
CDR3aa: CASSRHLVGDRGRQPQHF
CDR3nt: TGTGCCAGCAGCCGCCACTTAGTTGGGGACAGGGGGCGGCAGCCCCAGCATTTT

j_gene: TRBJ2-5
d_gene: -
abundance: -
v_gene: TRBV6-6
CDR3aa: CASRSRETQYF
CDR3nt: TGTGCCAGCAGATCCCGGGAGACCCAGTACTTC

j_gene: TRBJ2-5
d_gene: TRBD1
abundance: -
v_gene: TRBV7-2
CDR3aa: CASSLVSRGPQETQYF
CDR3nt: TGTGCCAGCAGCTTAGTCTCCAGGGGGCCCCAAGAGACCCAGTACTTC

j_gene: TRBJ1-2
d_gene: -
abundance: -
v_gene: TRBV9
CDR3aa: CASSVAPENNYGYTF
CDR3nt: TGTGCCAGCAGCGTAGCGCCAGAGAATAACTATGGCTACACCTTC

j_gene: TRBJ1-6
d_gene: -
abundance: few
v_gene: TRBV6-5
CDR3aa: CASRPTGLSPLHF
CDR3nt: TGTGCCAGCAGACCCACAGGGTTATCACCCCTCCACTTT

j_gene: TRBJ1-3
d_gene: -
abundance: -
v_gene: TRBV7-2
CDR3aa: CASSPRTSGNTIYF
CDR3nt: TGTGCCAGCAGCCCGAGAACATCGGGTAACACCATATATTTT

j_gene: TRBJ1-4
d_gene: -
abundance: -
v_gene: TRBV6-6
CDR3aa: CASSTRVNEKLFF
CDR3nt: TGTGCCAGCAGTACGCGGGTTAATGAAAAACTGTTTTTT

j_gene: TRBJ1-3
d_gene: -
abundance: -
v_gene: TRBV5-6
CDR3aa: CASSYRGGADTIYF
CDR3nt: TGTGCCAGCAGCTACCGAGGGGGAGCGGACACCATATATTTT

j_gene: TRBJ2-3
d_gene: TRBD1
abundance: -
v_gene: TRBV18
CDR3aa: CASSPGIGTGGVTQYF
CDR3nt: TGTGCCAGCTCACCCGGTATCGGGACAGGGGGCGTTACGCAGTATTTT

j_gene: TRBJ1-5
d_gene: TRBD1
abundance: -
v_gene: TRBV18
CDR3aa: CASSRTGTGNNQPQHF
CDR3nt: TGTGCCAGCTCACGGACCGGGACAGGGAACAATCAGCCCCAGCATTTT

j_gene: TRBJ2-5
d_gene: TRBD1
abundance: -
v_gene: TRBV7-2
CDR3aa: CASSLDGRQGTGQYF
CDR3nt: TGTGCCAGCAGCTTAGATGGTAGACAGGGAACTGGGCAGTACTTC

j_gene: TRBJ1-5
d_gene: -
abundance: -
v_gene: TRBV2
CDR3aa: CASTGGRTTGVAQPQHF
CDR3nt: TGTGCCAGCACCGGGGGAAGAACGACAGGAGTTGCTCAGCCCCAGCATTTT

j_gene: TRBJ1-3
d_gene: TRBD1
abundance: -
v_gene: TRBV28
CDR3aa: CASSSGTAGNTIYF
CDR3nt: TGTGCCAGCAGTTCAGGGACAGCTGGAAACACCATATATTTT

j_gene: TRBJ2-7
d_gene: -
abundance: -
v_gene: TRBV6-6
CDR3aa: CASWGRGAGPSDEQYF
CDR3nt: TGTGCCAGCTGGGGTAGGGGTGCTGGACCTTCCGACGAGCAGTACTTC

j_gene: TRBJ1-1
d_gene: TRBD1
abundance: -
v_gene: TRBV14
CDR3aa: CASSLISGTSRGAFF
CDR3nt: TGTGCCAGCAGCCTGATATCAGGGACCTCCAGGGGGGCTTTCTTT

j_gene: TRBJ1-2
d_gene: -
abundance: -
v_gene: TRBV30
CDR3aa: CAWSIFGGSYGYTF
CDR3nt: TGTGCCTGGAGTATTTTCGGGGGTAGCTATGGCTACACCTTC

j_gene: TRBJ1-4
d_gene: -
abundance: -
v_gene: TRBV6-6
CDR3aa: CASSYNGGTNEKLFF
CDR3nt: TGTGCCAGCAGTTACAATGGGGGAACTAATGAAAAACTGTTTTTT

j_gene: TRBJ2-7
d_gene: TRBD1
abundance: once
v_gene: TRBV29-1
CDR3aa: CSVEVTGGANEQYF
CDR3nt: TGCAGCGTTGAAGTGACAGGGGGGGCCAACGAGCAGTACTTC

j_gene: TRBJ2-3
d_gene: TRBD2
abundance: -
v_gene: TRBV4-3
CDR3aa: CASSQGSGGDTFTDTQYF
CDR3nt: TGCGCCAGCAGCCAAGGTAGCGGGGGGGATACCTTCACAGATACGCAGTATTTT

j_gene: TRBJ2-2
d_gene: -
abundance: -
v_gene: TRBV10-3
CDR3aa: CAISESRGTNTGELFF
CDR3nt: TGTGCCATCAGTGAGTCTAGGGGAACAAACACCGGGGAGCTGTTTTTT

j_gene: TRBJ2-7
d_gene: -
abundance: -
v_gene: TRBV7-6
CDR3aa: CASSLFLSYEQYF
CDR3nt: TGTGCCAGCAGCTTATTTCTCTCCTACGAGCAGTACTTC

j_gene: TRBJ1-5
d_gene: -
abundance: -
v_gene: TRBV6-6
CDR3aa: CASGDQPQHF
CDR3nt: TGTGCCAGCGGAGATCAGCCCCAGCATTTT

j_gene: TRBJ1-2
d_gene: -
abundance: -
v_gene: TRBV29-1
CDR3aa: CSVERGGGYTF
CDR3nt: TGCAGCGTTGAGAGAGGTGGGGGCTACACCTTC

j_gene: TRBJ1-1
d_gene: TRBD1
abundance: -
v_gene: TRBV9
CDR3aa: CASSEQGTNTEAFF
CDR3nt: TGTGCCAGCAGCGAACAGGGGACGAACACTGAAGCTTTCTTT

j_gene: TRBJ1-2
d_gene: -
abundance: -
v_gene: TRBV6-1
CDR3aa: CASSLEANYGYTF
CDR3nt: TGTGCCAGCAGCCTCGAGGCAAACTATGGCTACACCTTC